This T cell receptor beta chain was recovered during a study of blood T cell repertoires in COVID-19 (TCRdb year 2020). Notes on the research overall: Samples from collaborators originated in the United States, Italy and Spain and spanned both the acute and convalescent phases of COVID-19. The material from the prospective study consisted of cDNA or gDNA derived from T cells, B-cell-depleted T cells, or PBMCs. Samples came from the ongoing ImmuneRACE study (first 160 participants) plus 1,254 subjects from 6 global collaborators. The dataset comprised deeply sampled blood TCRbeta repertoires from subjects exposed to, actively infected with, or recovered from COVID-19. The repertoires were released in a freely available public database intended as a resource for research on the immune response to SARS-CoV-2. HLA class I and class II types, where available, came from metadata supplied by the sample provider rather than from assay-based typing. A de-identified subject ID, COVID-19 status, age in years and sex were almost always included in the sample metadata.

Summary of the overall study and its limitations: The quantity of clinical and demographic metadata differed by source and by participant and was supplied without curation.

TCRbeta CDR3 regions were amplified from genomic DNA by means of the immunoSEQ Assay, a bias-controlled multiplex PCR. Per the source publication's procedure: The number of nucleated cells in each sample was estimated by amplification of reference gene primers within the assay. To quantify the absolute abundance of each unique TCRbeta CDR3 rearrangement, sequence reads were collapsed and filtered. Productive Simpson clonality was computed per sample as the square root of Simpson's diversity index over productive rearrangements. This immuneACCESS table, as held by TCRdb, lists in-frame sequences with V and J called but not all clones. Of the missing ones, under half trace to an unresolved V gene in checked studies; the others have no known cause. The V and J calls and clone size are taken from that table; D and trimming were inferred from the DNA. The table for this sample lists approximately 210,000 clones; about 90% of them were counted only once. Around 1.2% of the sample is taken by the ten largest.

Remarks on this clone: Its recognized antigen is unknown. No quality values exist for individual bases; no much larger clone is one base distant.

The trim is 5 bases for V and 5 bases for J, with a gap of 17 bases between the germline ends. According to the germline V gene, CDR1 reads MDHEN and CDR2 reads SYDVKM. Counted from cysteine to phenylalanine, this CDR3 has 15 amino acids. Just CDR3 DNA is preserved here, 45 bases in frame from base 1. Collaborating institutions collected whole blood in K2EDTA tubes following their own protocols. For TCRbeta analysis, collaborators shipped samples as frozen whole blood, isolated PBMCs, or DNA extracted from either of those sample types. Sequences were obtained from peripheral blood. The sequence joins TRBV28 to TRBJ2-3, and perhaps TRBD1 as D gene, on 6 matching bases. The receptor was derived from a man under 40 with acute or convalescent COVID-19. This receptor carries the CDR3 CASSLPGAGIDTQYF. The DNA is as follows: TGTGCCAGCAGTCTCCCAGGGGCAGGGATAGATACGCAGTATTTT.